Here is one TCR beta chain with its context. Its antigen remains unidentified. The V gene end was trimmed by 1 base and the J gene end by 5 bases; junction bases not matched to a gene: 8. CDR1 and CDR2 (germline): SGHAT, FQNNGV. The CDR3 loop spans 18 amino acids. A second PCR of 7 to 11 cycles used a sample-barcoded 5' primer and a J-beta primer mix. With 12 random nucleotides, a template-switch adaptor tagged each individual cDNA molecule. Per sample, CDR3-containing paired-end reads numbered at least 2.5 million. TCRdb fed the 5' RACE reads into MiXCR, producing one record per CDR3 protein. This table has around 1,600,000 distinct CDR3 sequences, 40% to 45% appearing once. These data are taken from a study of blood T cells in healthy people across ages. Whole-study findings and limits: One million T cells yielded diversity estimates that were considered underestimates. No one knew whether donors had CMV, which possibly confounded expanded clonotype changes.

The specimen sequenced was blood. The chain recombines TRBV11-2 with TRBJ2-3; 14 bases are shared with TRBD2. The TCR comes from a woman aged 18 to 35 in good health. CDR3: CASSLVGLAGEIRDTQYF. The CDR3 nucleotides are TGTGCCAGCAGCTTAGTGGGACTAGCGGGAGAGATACGAGATACGCAGTATTTT.